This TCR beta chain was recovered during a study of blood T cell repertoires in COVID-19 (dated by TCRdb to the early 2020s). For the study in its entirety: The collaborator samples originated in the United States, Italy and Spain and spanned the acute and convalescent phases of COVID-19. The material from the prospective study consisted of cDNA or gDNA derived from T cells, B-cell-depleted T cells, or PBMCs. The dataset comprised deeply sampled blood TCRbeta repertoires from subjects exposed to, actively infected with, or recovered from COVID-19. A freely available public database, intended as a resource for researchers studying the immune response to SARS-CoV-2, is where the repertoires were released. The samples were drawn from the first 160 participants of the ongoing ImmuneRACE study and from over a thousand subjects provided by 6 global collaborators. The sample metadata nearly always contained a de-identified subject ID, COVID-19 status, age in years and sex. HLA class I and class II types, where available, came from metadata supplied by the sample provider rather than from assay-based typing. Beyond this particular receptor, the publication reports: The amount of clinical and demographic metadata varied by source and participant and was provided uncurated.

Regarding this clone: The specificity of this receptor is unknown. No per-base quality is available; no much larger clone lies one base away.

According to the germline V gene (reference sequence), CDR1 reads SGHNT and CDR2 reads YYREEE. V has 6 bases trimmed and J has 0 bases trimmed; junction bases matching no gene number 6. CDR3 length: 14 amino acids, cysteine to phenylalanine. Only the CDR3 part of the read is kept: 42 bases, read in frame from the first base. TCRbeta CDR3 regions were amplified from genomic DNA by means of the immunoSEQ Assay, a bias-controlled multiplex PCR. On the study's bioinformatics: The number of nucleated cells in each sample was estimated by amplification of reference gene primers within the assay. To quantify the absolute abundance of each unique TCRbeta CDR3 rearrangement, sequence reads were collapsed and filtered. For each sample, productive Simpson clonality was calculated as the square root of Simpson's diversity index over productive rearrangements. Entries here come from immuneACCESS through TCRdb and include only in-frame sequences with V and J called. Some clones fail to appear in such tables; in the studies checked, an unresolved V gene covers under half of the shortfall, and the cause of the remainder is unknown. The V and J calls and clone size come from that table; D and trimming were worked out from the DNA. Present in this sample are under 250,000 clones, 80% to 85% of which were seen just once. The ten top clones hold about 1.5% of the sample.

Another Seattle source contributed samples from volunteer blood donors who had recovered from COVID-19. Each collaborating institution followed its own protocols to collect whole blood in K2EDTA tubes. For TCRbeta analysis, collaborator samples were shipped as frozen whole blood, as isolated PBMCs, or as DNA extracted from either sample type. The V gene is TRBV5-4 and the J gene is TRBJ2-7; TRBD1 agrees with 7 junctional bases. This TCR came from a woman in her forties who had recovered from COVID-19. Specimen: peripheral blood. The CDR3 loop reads CASKRQGDSYEQYF. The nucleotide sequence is TGTGCCAGCAAGAGACAGGGCGACTCCTACGAGCAGTACTTC.